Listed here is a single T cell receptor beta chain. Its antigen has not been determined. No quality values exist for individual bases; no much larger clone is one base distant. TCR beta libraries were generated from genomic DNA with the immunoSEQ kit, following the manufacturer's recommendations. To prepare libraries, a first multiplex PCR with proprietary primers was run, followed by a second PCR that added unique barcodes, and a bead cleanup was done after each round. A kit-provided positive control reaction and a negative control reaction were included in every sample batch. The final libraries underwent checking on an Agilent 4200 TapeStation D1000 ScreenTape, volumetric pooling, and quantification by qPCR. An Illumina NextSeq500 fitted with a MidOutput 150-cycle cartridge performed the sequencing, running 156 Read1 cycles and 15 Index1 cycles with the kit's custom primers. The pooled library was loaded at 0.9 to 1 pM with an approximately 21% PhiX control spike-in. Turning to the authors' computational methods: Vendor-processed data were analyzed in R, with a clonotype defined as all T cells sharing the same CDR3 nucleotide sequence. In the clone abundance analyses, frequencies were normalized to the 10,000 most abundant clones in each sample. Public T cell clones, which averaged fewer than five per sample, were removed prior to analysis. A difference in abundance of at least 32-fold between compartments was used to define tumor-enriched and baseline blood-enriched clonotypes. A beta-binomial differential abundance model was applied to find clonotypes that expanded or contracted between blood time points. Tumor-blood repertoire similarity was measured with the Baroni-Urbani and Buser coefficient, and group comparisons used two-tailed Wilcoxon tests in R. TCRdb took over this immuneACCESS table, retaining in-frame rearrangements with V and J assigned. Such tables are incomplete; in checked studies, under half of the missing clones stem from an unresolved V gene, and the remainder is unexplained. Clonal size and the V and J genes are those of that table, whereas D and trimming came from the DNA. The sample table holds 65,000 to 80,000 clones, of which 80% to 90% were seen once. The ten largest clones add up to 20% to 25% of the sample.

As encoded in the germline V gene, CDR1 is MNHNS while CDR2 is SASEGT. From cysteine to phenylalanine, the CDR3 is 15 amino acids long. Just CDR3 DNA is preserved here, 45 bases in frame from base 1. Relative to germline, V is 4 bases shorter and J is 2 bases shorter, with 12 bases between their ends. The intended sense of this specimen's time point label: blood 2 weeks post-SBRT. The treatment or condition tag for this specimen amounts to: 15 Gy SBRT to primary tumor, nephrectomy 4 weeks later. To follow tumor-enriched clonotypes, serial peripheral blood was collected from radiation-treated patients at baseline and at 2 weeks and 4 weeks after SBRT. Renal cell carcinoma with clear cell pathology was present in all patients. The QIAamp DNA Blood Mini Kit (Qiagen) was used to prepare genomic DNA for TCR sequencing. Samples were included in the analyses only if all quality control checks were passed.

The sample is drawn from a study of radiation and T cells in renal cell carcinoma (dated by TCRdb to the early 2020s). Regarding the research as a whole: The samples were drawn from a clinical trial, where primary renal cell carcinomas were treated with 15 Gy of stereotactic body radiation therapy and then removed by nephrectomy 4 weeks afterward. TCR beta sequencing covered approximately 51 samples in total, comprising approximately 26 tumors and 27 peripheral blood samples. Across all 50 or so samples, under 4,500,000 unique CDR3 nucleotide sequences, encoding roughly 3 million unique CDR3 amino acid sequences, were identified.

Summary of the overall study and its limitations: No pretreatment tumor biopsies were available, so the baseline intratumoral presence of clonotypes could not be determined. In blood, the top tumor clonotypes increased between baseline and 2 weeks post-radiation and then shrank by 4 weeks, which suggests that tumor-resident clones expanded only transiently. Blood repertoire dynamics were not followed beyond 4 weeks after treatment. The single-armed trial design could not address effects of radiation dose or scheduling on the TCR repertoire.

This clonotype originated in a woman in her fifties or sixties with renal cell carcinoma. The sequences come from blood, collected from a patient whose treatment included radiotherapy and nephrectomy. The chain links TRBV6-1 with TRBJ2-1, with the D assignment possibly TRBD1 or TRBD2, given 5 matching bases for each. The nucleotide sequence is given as TGTGCCAGCAGTGGGACCGGGACGGCCTACAATGAGCAGTTCTTC. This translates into CASSGTGTAYNEQFF.